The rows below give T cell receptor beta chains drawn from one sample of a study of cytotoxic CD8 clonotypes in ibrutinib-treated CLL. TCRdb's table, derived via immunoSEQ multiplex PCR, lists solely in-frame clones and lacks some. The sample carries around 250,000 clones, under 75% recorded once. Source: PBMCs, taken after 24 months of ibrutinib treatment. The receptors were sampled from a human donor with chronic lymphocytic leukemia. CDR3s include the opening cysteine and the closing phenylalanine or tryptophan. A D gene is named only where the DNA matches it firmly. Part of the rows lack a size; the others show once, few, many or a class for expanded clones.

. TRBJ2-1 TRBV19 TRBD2 TGTGCCAGTAGTAAAACCACTAGCGGGAGGTATGAGCAGTTCTTC CASSKTTSGRYEQFF
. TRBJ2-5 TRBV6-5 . TGTGCCAGCAGTTATGGCGGGATCCAAGAGACCCAGTACTTC CASSYGGIQETQYF
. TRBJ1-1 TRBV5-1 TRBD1 TGCGCCAGCAGCCTTAGACAGGGGGGTTCGAACACTGAAGCTTTCTTT CASSLRQGGSNTEAFF
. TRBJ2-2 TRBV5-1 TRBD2 TGCGCCAGCAGCCCAGGACTAGCGGGAAGGTCCGGGGAGCTGTTTTTT CASSPGLAGRSGELFF
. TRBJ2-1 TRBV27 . TGTGCCAGCAGTTTAGGGGAATCCTACAATGAGCAGTTCTTC CASSLGESYNEQFF
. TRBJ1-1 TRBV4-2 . TGTGCCAGCAGCCAAGATCCTCTAAAGGGGGGTAGGACTGAAGCTTTCTTT CASSQDPLKGGRTEAFF
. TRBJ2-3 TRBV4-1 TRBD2 TGCGCCAGCAGCCAAGGGAGAGCGGGAAGCACAGATACGCAGTATTTT CASSQGRAGSTDTQYF
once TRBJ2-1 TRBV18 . TGTGCCAGCTCACCATATGACCGATCAAATGAGCAGTTCTTC CASSPYDRSNEQFF
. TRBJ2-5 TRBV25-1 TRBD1 TGTGCCAGCAGTGAATTGGGGACAGTGGTGGAGACCCAGTACTTC CASSELGTVVETQYF
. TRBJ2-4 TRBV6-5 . TGTGCCAGCAGTTACTCGGCGGTAAACATTCAGTACTTC CASSYSAVNIQYF
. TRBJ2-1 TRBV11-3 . TGTGCCAGCAGCTTAGACAGGGACAATGAGCAGTTCTTC CASSLDRDNEQFF
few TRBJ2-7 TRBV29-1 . TGCAGCGTGCGAAAAGGTATGGGTCGGGAGCAGTACTTC CSVRKGMGREQYF
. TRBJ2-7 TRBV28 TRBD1 TGTGCCAGCAATATAGGGGGCCCCTACGAGCAGTACTTC CASNIGGPYEQYF
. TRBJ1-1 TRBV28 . TGTGCCAGCAGTTCACTTGGGGGTCGAGTCACTGAAGCTTTCTTT CASSSLGGRVTEAFF
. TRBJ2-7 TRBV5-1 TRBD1 TGCGCCAGCAGCTTGGCGGACAGGGGGTACGAGCAGTACTTC CASSLADRGYEQYF
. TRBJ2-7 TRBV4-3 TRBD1 TGCGCCAGCAGCCAAGAGGGGGACAGGGGGCACGAGCAGTACTTC CASSQEGDRGHEQYF
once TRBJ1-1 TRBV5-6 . TGTGCCAGCAGCCCCGTCGGAGGCACCAGTGAAGCTTTCTTT CASSPVGGTSEAFF